The 16 T cell receptor beta chains given below trace back to one sample, sequenced in a study of blood T cells in healthy people across ages. Combining a sample-barcoded 5' primer with a J-beta primer mix, a second PCR ran for roughly 7 to 12 cycles. TCRdb redid the calling of the 5' RACE reads with MiXCR, one entry per CDR3 protein. In the table there are roughly 1 million distinct CDR3 sequences, around 27% of which are singletons. The same sample was also studied in work on T cells of mothers and their children.

The sequencing sample was made of blood. The receptors shown here come from a girl aged 2-10 years in good health.

This clonotype was picked up a small number of times. This chain connects TRBV12-3 or TRBV12-4 to TRBJ1-4, with D uncertain. This CDR3 has 12 amino acids. V shed 3 bases and J shed 5 bases, with 4 bases lying between them. The CDR3 protein is CASSFMNEKLFF. The CDR3 coding sequence is TGTGCCAGCAGTTTCATGAATGAAAAACTGTTTTTT.

V and J are TRBV25-1 and TRBJ2-3; 12 nucleotides align to TRBD2. The CDR3 is 19 residues long. CDR1 and CDR2 (germline): MGHDK, SYGVNS. V lost 4 bases and J lost 1; bases outside the gene matches: 12. The CDR3 here is CASSGLTSGRTRGTDTQYF. For the CDR3, the DNA is TGTGCCAGCAGTGGCTTGACTAGCGGGAGAACCCGGGGCACAGATACGCAGTATTTT. Complete variable domain (other parts from reference TRBV25-1 and TRBJ2-3): EADIYQTPRYLVIGTGKKITLECSQTMGHDKMYWYQQDPGMELHLIHYSYGVNSTEKGDLSSESTVSRIRTEHFPLTLESARPSHTSQYLCASSGLTSGRTRGTDTQYFGPGTRLTVL.

This clonotype was counted only a few times. V gene TRBV10-3 combines with J gene TRBJ2-5; D is possibly TRBD1 or TRBD2 (5 bases each). TRBJ2-7 explains the end of the DNA better; the J call may be wrong. This CDR3 has 15 residues. The germline V gene encodes CDR1 ENHRY and CDR2 SYGVKD. The CDR3 bases are TGTGCCATCAGTGACCCCGGGACCGGATCCTACGAGCAGTACTTC. Its protein is CAISDPGTGSYEQYF.

The chain recombines TRBV5-6 with TRBJ2-2, with 10 bases identical to TRBD2. Trimming cost V 2 bases and J 5 bases; bases outside gene matches: 15. Germline V lookup: CDR1 SGHDT, CDR2 YYEEEE. This CDR3 is built from 19 residues. This CDR3 is CASSLLISGRSSGTGELFF. CDR3 nucleotide sequence: TGTGCCAGCAGCTTATTGATTAGCGGGAGGTCCTCGGGGACCGGGGAGCTGTTTTTT.

This chain links TRBV6-5 with TRBJ1-4; TRBD1 might be the D (5 bases). In germline, CDR1 is MNHEY, CDR2 SVGAGI. V was clipped by 1 base and J by 3 bases, with 9 bases between them. This CDR3 has 15 residues. The CDR3 DNA follows: TGTGCCAGCAGTTACTTCCAGGGTTCTAATGAAAAACTGTTTTTT. Its translation: CASSYFQGSNEKLFF.

The CDR3 DNA sequence: TGCAGTGCTAGAGAATTGGGACAGGGAGTCTACGAGCAGTACTTC. This encodes CSARELGQGVYEQYF. The rearrangement links TRBV20-1 to TRBJ2-7; 9 nucleotides agree with TRBD1. Unmatched junction bases numbered 6, after V lost 0 bases and J lost 3 bases. The germline V gene encodes CDR1 DFQATT and CDR2 SNEGSKA (reference sequence). This CDR3 is built from 15 residues.

This clonotype was seen a few times. The V gene is TRBV28, the J gene TRBJ2-1; possibly TRBD1 for D (6 bases). Trimming shortened V by 1 base and J by 6 bases, and 10 bases separated the two germline ends. Germline CDR1 MDHEN, CDR2 SYDVKM. This CDR3 comprises 14 residues. The CDR3 nucleotides are TGTGCCAGCAGTTTATATGTAGGGGGCAATGAGCAGTTCTTC. The encoded protein is CASSLYVGGNEQFF.

This chain uses TRBV29-1 with TRBJ2-5; D uncertain. Trimming took 3 bases from V and 0 from J, leaving 20 bases between them. The length of the CDR3 is 17 residues. Germline values: CDR1 SQVTM, CDR2 ANQGSEA. The CDR3 nucleotides read TGCAGCGTTGAGCTGCCCCAAGTCGGAGTATACCAAGAGACCCAGTACTTC. Protein product: CSVELPQVGVYQETQYF.

This clonotype was found a few times. J is TRBJ2-5 and V is TRBV29-1; no clear D. Looked up from germline, CDR1 is SQVTM and CDR2 is ANQGSEA. This CDR3 has 13 amino acids. V gave up 1 base and J gave up 6 bases, with 12 bases separating them. The CDR3 coding sequence is TGCAGCGTTGAAGGGCAGTTATTAAAGACCCAGTACTTC. Translation: CSVEGQLLKTQYF.

This clonotype turned up a few times. V and J are TRBV20-1 and TRBJ2-3; D is uncertain. The CDR3 sequence is 12 residues long. Trimming pared 3 bases from V and 2 bases from J, leaving 6 bases between. The germline CDR1 and CDR2 sequences are DFQATT and SNEGSKA (reference sequence). As DNA, the CDR3 is TGCAGTGCTAGGGGCGACACAGATACGCAGTATTTT. It is translated as CSARGDTDTQYF.

J is TRBJ1-2 and V is TRBV14; D gene unclear. Between the trimmed V and J ends, which lost 5 bases and 5 bases, there was a span of 12 bases. CDR1 SGHDN and CDR2 FVKESK come from the germline V gene. This CDR3 comprises 13 residues. The CDR3 DNA is TGTGCCAGCAGCGCATCGACTTATTATGGCTACACCTTC. Protein: CASSASTYYGYTF.

This clonotype was observed a handful of times. The chain couples TRBV7-2 to TRBJ1-1; 7 nucleotides align to TRBD1. The CDR3 runs to 16 residues. J gave up 0 bases and V 3 bases, and 7 bases lay outside the gene matches. Germline-derived CDR1 and CDR2 are SGHTA and FQGNSA. The CDR3 DNA reads as TGTGCCAGCAGCTTCAGAGGGGGCAGATTGAACACTGAAGCTTTCTTT. Its protein is CASSFRGGRLNTEAFF. The full variable domain, rest sourced from reference TRBV7-2 and TRBJ1-1, is GAGVSQSPSNKVTEKGKDVELRCDPISGHTALYWYRQSLGQGLEFLIYFQGNSAPDKSGLPSDRFSAERTGGSVSTLTIQRTQQEDSAVYLCASSFRGGRLNTEAFFGQGTRLTVV.

The chain combines TRBV2 with TRBJ2-1; TRBD2 aligns across 9 bases. The V gene's germline CDR1 is SNHLY and CDR2 FYNNEI. The V and J ends lost 3 bases and 6 bases, in that order; junction bases with no gene match: 6. The CDR3 runs 15 residues. The CDR3 spells CASSETRGGSNEQFF. The CDR3 DNA follows: TGTGCCAGCAGTGAGACGCGGGGGGGCAGCAATGAGCAGTTCTTC.

V gene TRBV7-9 combines with J gene TRBJ2-5, with D unresolved. The J call may be wrong; the DNA end is better matched by TRBJ2-1. The CDR3 runs 12 residues. Germline CDR1 is SEHNR and CDR2 is FQNEAQ (reference sequence). CDR3 in DNA: TGTGCCAGCAGCTTAGAGCCCCTTTCGCAGTTCTTC. Its translation: CASSLEPLSQFF.

V gene TRBV6-1 combines with J gene TRBJ2-7; TRBD2 might be the D (6 bases). Looked up from germline, CDR1 is MNHNS and CDR2 is SASEGT. V was cut by 4 bases and J by 4 bases, with 23 bases left in between. CDR3 length: 17 residues. CDR3 nucleotide sequence: TGTGCCAGCAGTGGGCCCACCCGGGGGATTACGAGATACGAGCAGTACTTC. Residues: CASSGPTRGITRYEQYF.

Regarding this clonotype: A read error may account for a junction end that differs from germline. The genes are TRBV7-8 and TRBJ2-1; the D gene is possibly TRBD2 (5 bases). Germline CDR1 reads SGHVS; CDR2 reads FQNEAQ. The CDR3 length is 15 residues. The CDR3 nucleotides are TGTGCCAGCAGCTTAGGGCTAGCTTCCTACAATGAGCAGCTCTTC. The encoded protein is CASSLGLASYNEQLF.